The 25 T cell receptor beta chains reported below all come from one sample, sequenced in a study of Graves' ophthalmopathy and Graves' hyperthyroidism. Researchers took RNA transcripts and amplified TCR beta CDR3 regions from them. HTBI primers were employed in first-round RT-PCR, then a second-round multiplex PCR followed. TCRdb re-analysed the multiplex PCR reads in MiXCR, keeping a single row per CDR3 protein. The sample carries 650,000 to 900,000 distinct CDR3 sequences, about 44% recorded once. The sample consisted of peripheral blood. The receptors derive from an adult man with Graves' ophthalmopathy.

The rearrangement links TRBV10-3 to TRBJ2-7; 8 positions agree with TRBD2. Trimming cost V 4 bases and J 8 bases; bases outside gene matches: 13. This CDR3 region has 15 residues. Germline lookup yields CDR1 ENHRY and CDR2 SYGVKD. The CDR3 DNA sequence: TGTGCCATCAGTGTCCGGGGGGGGGATACGTGGAAGCAGTACTTC. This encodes CAISVRGGDTWKQYF.

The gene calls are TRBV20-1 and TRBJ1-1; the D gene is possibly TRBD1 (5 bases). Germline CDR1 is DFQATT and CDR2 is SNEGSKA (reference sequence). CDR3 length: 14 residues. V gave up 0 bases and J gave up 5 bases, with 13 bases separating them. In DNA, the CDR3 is TGCAGTGCTAGAGATGGGAGGGGAGGGACTGAAGCTTTCTTT. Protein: CSARDGRGGTEAFF.

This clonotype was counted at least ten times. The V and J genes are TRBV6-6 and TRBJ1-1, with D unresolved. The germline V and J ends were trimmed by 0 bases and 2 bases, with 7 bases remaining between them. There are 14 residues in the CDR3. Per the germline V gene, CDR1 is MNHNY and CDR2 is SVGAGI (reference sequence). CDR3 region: CASSYSGSNTEAFF. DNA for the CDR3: TGTGCCAGCAGTTACTCGGGAAGCAACACTGAAGCTTTCTTT.

CDR3 sequence (DNA): TGCAGTGCCGAGTCACAGGGATATTCACCCCTCCACTTT. Encoded protein: CSAESQGYSPLHF. The chain has TRBV20-1 and TRBJ1-6; maybe TRBD1 (6 bases). V lost 6 bases and J 8 bases, leaving 14 bases between the germline ends. Germline V gene data show CDR1 as DFQATT and CDR2 as SNEGSKA (reference sequence). CDR3 length: 13 residues.

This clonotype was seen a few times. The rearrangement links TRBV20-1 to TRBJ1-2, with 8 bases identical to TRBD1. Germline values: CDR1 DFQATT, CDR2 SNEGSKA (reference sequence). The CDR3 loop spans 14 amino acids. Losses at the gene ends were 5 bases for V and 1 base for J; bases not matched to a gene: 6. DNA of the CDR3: TGCAGTGCTTCCGGGACAGGATTTAACTATGGCTACACCTTC. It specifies CSASGTGFNYGYTF.

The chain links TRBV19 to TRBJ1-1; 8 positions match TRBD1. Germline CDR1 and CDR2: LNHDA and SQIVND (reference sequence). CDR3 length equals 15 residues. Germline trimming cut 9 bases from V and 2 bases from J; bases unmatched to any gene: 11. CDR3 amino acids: CASTTRTGRNTEAFF. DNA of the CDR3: TGTGCCAGCACAACCCGGACAGGGCGAAACACTGAAGCTTTCTTT.

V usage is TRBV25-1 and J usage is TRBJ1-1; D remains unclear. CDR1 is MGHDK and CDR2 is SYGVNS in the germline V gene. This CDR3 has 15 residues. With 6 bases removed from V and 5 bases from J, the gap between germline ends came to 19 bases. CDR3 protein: CASSQAEAWRTEAFF. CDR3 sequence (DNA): TGTGCCAGCAGCCAAGCGGAGGCCTGGAGAACTGAAGCTTTCTTT.

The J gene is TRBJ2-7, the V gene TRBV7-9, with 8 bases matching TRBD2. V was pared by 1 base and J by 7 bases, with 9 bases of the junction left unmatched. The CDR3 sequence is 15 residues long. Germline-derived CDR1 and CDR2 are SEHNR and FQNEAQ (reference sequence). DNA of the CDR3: TGTGCCAGCAGCTTAGTAGCGGGGCTAGACAATGAGCAGTACTTC. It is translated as CASSLVAGLDNEQYF.

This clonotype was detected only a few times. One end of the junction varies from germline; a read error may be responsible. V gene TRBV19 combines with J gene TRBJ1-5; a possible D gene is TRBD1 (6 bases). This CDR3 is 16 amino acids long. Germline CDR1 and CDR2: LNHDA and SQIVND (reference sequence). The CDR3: CTSSPQGGRDNQPQHF. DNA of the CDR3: TGTACCAGTAGTCCTCAAGGGGGAAGGGACAATCAGCCCCAGCATTTT.

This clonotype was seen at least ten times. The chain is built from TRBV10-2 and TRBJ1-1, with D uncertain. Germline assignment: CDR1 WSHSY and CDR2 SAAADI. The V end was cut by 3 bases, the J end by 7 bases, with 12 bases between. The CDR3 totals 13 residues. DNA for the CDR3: TGCGCCAGCAGTGATGGGCACCGAGATGAAGCTTTCTTT. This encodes CASSDGHRDEAFF.

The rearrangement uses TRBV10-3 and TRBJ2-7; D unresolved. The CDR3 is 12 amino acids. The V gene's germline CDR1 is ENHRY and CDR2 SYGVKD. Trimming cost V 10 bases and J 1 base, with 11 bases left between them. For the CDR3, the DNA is TGTGCCACCGTCAGGAGATCCTACGAGCAGTACTTC. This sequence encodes CATVRRSYEQYF.

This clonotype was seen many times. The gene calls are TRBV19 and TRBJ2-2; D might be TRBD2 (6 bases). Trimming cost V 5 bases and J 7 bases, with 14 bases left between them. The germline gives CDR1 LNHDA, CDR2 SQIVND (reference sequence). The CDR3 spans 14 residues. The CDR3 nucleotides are TGTGCCAGTAGTCCCCGGAGGGGAGGCGGGGAGCTGTTTTTT. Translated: CASSPRRGGGELFF.

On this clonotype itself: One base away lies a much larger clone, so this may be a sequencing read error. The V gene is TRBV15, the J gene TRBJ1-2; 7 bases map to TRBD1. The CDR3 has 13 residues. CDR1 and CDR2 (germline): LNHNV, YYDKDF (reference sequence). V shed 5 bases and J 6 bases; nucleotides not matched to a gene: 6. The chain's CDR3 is CATSFRDSDGYTF. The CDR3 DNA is TGTGCCACCAGCTTTAGGGACAGTGATGGCTACACCTTC.

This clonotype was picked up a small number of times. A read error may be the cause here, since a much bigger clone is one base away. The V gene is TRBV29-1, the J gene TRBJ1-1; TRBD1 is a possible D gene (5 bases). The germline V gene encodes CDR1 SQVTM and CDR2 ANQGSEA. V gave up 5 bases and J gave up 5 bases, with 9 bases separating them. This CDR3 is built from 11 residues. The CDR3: CSVRQRTEAFF. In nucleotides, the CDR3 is TGCAGCGTTCGACAGAGAACTGAAGCTTTCTTT. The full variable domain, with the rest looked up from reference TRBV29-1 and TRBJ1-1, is SAVISQKPSRDICQRGTSLTIQCQVDSQVTMMFWYRQQPGQSLTLIATANQGSEATYESGFVIDKFPISRPNLTFSTLTVSNMSPEDSSIYLCSVRQRTEAFFGQGTRLTVV.

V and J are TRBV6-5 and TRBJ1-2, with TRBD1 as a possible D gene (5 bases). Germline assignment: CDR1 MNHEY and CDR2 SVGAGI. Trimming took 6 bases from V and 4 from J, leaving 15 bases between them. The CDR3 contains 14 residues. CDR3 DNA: TGTGCCAGCAGAACCACAGGTCGAATCTATGGCTACACCTTC. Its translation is CASRTTGRIYGYTF.

CDR3 sequence (DNA): TGTGCCAGCAGTGAAACTGGGACAGGGGCGCGACAGCCCCAGCATTTT. Protein: CASSETGTGARQPQHF. The rearrangement links TRBV2 to TRBJ1-5; TRBD1 aligns across 10 bases. The CDR3 is 16 amino acids. With 2 bases clipped from V and 7 bases from J, the junction kept 8 bases outside the gene matches. The V gene's germline CDR1 is SNHLY and CDR2 FYNNEI.

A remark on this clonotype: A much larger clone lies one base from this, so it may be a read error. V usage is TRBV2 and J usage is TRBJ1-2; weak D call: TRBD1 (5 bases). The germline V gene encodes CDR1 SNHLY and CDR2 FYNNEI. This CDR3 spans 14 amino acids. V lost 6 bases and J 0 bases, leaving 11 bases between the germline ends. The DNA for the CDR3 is TGTGCCAGCAGGGGAGGGGCAACTAACTATGGCTACACCTTC. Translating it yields CASRGGATNYGYTF.

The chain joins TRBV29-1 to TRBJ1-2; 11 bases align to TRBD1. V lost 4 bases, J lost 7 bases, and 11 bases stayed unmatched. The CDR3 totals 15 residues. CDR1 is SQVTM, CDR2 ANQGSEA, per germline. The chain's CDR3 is CSVVQGGQGAGGYTF. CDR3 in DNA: TGCAGCGTTGTGCAGGGCGGACAGGGGGCCGGTGGCTACACCTTC.

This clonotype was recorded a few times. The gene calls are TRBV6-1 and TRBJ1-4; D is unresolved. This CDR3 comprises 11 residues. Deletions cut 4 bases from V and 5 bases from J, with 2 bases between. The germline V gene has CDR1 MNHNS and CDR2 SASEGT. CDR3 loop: CASSVNEKLFF. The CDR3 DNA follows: TGTGCCAGCAGTGTCAATGAAAAACTGTTTTTT.

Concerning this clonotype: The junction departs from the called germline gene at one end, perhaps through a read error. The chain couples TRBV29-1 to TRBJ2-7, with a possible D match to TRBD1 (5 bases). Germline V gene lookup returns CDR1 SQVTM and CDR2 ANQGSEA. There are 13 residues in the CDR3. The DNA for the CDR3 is TGCAGCGTTGGTGACAGAAGCTCCCACGAGCAGTACTTC. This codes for CSVGDRSSHEQYF.

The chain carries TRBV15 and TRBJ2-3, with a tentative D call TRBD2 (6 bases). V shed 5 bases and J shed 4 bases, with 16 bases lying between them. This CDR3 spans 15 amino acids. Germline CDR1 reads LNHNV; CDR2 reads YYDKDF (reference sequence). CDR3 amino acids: CATSGRTPDADTQYF. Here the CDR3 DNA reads TGTGCCACCAGCGGGAGGACACCAGACGCAGATACGCAGTATTTT.

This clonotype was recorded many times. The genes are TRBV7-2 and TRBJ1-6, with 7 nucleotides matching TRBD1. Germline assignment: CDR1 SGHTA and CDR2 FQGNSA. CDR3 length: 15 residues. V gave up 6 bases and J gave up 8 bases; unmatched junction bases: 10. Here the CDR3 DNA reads TGTGCCAGCAGACCTTTGACAGGGATATATTCACCCCTCCACTTT. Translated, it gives CASRPLTGIYSPLHF.

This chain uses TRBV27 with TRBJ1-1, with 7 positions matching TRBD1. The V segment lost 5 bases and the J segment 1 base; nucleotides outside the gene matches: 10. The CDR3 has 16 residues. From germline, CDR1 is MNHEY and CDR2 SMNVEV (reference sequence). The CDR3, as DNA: TGTGCCAGCAGTCCCTACCCGGGACAGCGGAACACTGAAGCTTTCTTT. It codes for CASSPYPGQRNTEAFF.

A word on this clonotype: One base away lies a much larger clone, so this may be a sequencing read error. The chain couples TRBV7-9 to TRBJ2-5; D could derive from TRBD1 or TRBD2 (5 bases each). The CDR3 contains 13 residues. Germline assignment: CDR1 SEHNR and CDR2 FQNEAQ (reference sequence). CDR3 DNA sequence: TGTGCTAGCAGCAAAGACGGGGCAGAGACCCAGTACTTC. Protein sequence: CASSKDGAETQYF.

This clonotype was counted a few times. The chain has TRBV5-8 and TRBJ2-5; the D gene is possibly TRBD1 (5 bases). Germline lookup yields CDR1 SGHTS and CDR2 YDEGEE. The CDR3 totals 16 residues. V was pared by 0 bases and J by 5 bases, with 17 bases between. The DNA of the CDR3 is TGTGCCAGCAGCTTGGCCTTATTCCAGGGTTCGGAGACCCAGTACTTC. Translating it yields CASSLALFQGSETQYF.